This TCR beta chain was sequenced during a study of T cell changes during pregnancy in multiple sclerosis. The germline V gene encodes CDR1 DFQATT and CDR2 SNEGSKA (reference sequence). The CDR3 length is 11 residues. V dropped 6 bases and J dropped 3 bases, with 8 bases sitting between them. Some clones are missing from TCRdb's copy, which holds only in-frame ones; the method was immunoSEQ multiplex PCR. The sample includes 55,000 to 65,000 clones, 94% of them seen just once. The specimen was CD8+ T cells from peripheral blood mononuclear cells, collected in the third trimester of pregnancy. This TCR came from a female donor with multiple sclerosis, enrolled in a pregnancy study. V and J are TRBV20-1 and TRBJ1-2; possible D gene TRBD1, 6 bases. The CDR3 coding sequence is TGCAGTGCCAGGACAGACTATGGCTACACCTTC. Its translation is CSARTDYGYTF.